The 25 T cell receptor beta chains given below trace back to one sample, sequenced in a study of identical twins. TCRdb fed the 5' RACE reads into MiXCR, producing one record per CDR3 protein. The sample records approximately 620,000 distinct CDR3 sequences, about 9.4% being singletons. In addition, the sample was reused for a study of yellow fever vaccine responses in identical twins.

Sequenced: PBMCs. The receptor source for this set is a woman younger than 35 in good health.

This clonotype was found a few times. The chain has TRBV6-4 and TRBJ2-7; D is uncertain. This CDR3 is built from 14 residues. Germline V gives CDR1 MRHNA, CDR2 SNTAGT. Trimming shortened V by 9 bases and J by 0 bases, and 15 bases separated the two germline ends. In nucleotides, the CDR3 is TGTGCCAGGCCTCGCACAGCCAGCTCCTACGAGCAGTACTTC. This translates into CARPRTASSYEQYF.

V usage is TRBV20-1 and J usage is TRBJ2-1, with a tentative D call TRBD1 (5 bases). This CDR3 is 14 amino acids long. Germline CDR1 and CDR2: DFQATT and SNEGSKA (reference sequence). Trimming pared 5 bases from V and 3 bases from J, leaving 14 bases between. The chain's CDR3 is CSAYPRTLYNEQFF. CDR3 in DNA: TGCAGTGCTTATCCCCGGACACTCTACAATGAGCAGTTCTTC.

This clonotype was observed many times. The V and J genes are TRBV6-1 and TRBJ2-7, with 10 bases lining up with TRBD2. V shed 6 bases and J 4 bases; nucleotides not matched to a gene: 18. The V gene's germline CDR1 is MNHNS and CDR2 SASEGT. The CDR3 spans 18 residues. Here the CDR3 reads CASSNLEASGSFVYEQYF. The CDR3 DNA reads as TGTGCCAGCAGCAACCTGGAGGCTAGCGGGAGCTTTGTGTACGAGCAGTACTTC.

This sequence joins TRBV7-6 and TRBJ2-5; D not certain. Germline CDR1 is SGHVS and CDR2 is FNYEAQ. The CDR3 sequence is 13 residues long. V lost 4 bases and J lost 5, with 11 bases in between. CDR3 amino acids: CASSSNIGETQYF. The CDR3 DNA is TGTGCCAGCAGCTCCAACATCGGGGAGACCCAGTACTTC.

This clonotype was counted ten times or more. This chain links TRBV6-2 or TRBV6-3 with TRBJ2-3; TRBD2 aligns across 8 bases. The length of the CDR3 is 17 residues. Trimming cost V 4 bases and J 2 bases; bases outside gene matches: 11. Germline V gives CDR1 MNHEY, CDR2 SVGEGT. CDR3 in amino acids: CASSSLVGLVVTDTQYF. DNA for the CDR3: TGTGCCAGCAGTTCTCTCGTGGGACTAGTCGTCACAGATACGCAGTATTTT.

This chain links TRBV6-6 with TRBJ2-1, with D uncertain. Looked up from germline, CDR1 is MNHNY and CDR2 is SVGAGI (reference sequence). This CDR3 is 13 amino acids long. V gave up 2 bases and J gave up 8 bases, with 10 bases separating them. CDR3 in DNA: TGTGCCAGCAGTTACGGGCGGAAGGATGAGCAGTTCTTC. It translates to CASSYGRKDEQFF.

There are many counts of this clonotype. V and J are TRBV10-3 and TRBJ2-1; 7 nucleotides align to TRBD1. Germline CDR1 ENHRY, CDR2 SYGVKD. The ends lost 6 bases at V and 6 bases at J; junction bases unmatched: 8. The CDR3 has 14 amino acids. CDR3 sequence: CAIRETGMGNEQFF. The DNA for the CDR3 is TGTGCCATCAGGGAGACAGGGATGGGCAATGAGCAGTTCTTC.

This clonotype was recorded many times. The rearrangement uses TRBV15 and TRBJ2-3, with 8 nucleotides matching TRBD1. Germline CDR1 is LNHNV and CDR2 is YYDKDF (reference sequence). Unmatched junction bases numbered 9, after V lost 3 bases and J lost 4 bases. This CDR3 has 16 residues. CDR3 region: CATSSRQGNFADTQYF. The CDR3 DNA follows: TGTGCCACCAGCAGTCGACAGGGGAATTTCGCAGATACGCAGTATTTT. Looking up the rest from reference TRBV15 and TRBJ2-3 gives the full variable domain: DAMVIQNPRYQVTQFGKPVTLSCSQTLNHNVMYWYQQKSSQAPKLLFHYYDKDFNNEADTPDNFQSRRPNTSFCFLDIRSPGLGDTAMYLCATSSRQGNFADTQYFGPGTRLTVL.

This clonotype was observed at least ten times. This chain links TRBV15 with TRBJ2-3, with TRBD2 matching 7 bases. Unmatched junction bases numbered 11, after V lost 1 base and J lost 7 bases. CDR1 is LNHNV and CDR2 is YYDKDF in the germline V gene (reference sequence). The CDR3 contains 16 residues. CDR3 sequence reads: CATSRGGGLGSYTQYF. The CDR3 nucleotides read TGTGCCACCAGCAGAGGGGGGGGTCTTGGTTCGTATACGCAGTATTTT.

The CDR3 protein is CASNPMDRGGEQYF. In DNA, the CDR3 is TGCGCCAGCAACCCAATGGACAGGGGTGGTGAGCAGTACTTC. The chain is built from TRBV5-1 and TRBJ2-7, with TRBD1 identical over 9 bases. The CDR3 covers 14 residues. The germline gives CDR1 SGHRS, CDR2 YFSETQ. J gave up 7 bases and V 6 bases, and 11 bases lay outside the gene matches.

This clonotype has more than one count but fewer than ten. The chain recombines TRBV11-1 with TRBJ2-1; perhaps TRBD1 as D (7 bases). The V gene's germline CDR1 is SGHAT and CDR2 FQDESV (reference sequence). V gave up 1 base and J gave up 0 bases, with 16 bases separating them. This CDR3 region has 18 residues. Written as DNA, the CDR3 is TGTGCCAGCAGCTTAGGGTCCAGGCGGGACAGCTCCTACAATGAGCAGTTCTTC. Its translation is CASSLGSRRDSSYNEQFF.

The table lists this clonotype with many counts. The chain links TRBV14 to TRBJ2-7, with 9 bases identical to TRBD1. Germline lookup yields CDR1 SGHDN and CDR2 FVKESK. J lost 3 bases, V lost 5 bases, and 8 bases had no gene match. CDR3 length equals 15 residues. In DNA, the CDR3 is TGTGCCAGCAGCGGAATGGGACAGGGCTTCTACGAGCAGTACTTC. The encoded protein is CASSGMGQGFYEQYF. The whole variable domain, remainder taken from reference TRBV14 and TRBJ2-7, is EAGVTQFPSHSVIEKGQTVTLRCDPISGHDNLYWYRRVMGKEIKFLLHFVKESKQDESGMPNNRFLAERTGGTYSTLKVQPAELEDSGVYFCASSGMGQGFYEQYFGPGTRLTVT.

V and J are TRBV2 and TRBJ2-1; D gene ambiguous. CDR3 size: 12 residues. CDR1 SNHLY and CDR2 FYNNEI come from the germline V gene. The V gene lost 8 bases and the J gene lost 4 bases, with 9 bases spanning the gap. DNA of the CDR3: TGTGCCAGCTGTCGTGGATACAATGAGCAGTTCTTC. Translating it yields CASCRGYNEQFF.

This clonotype was observed at least ten times. The chain uses TRBV5-1 and TRBJ2-3; D is undetermined. V lost 5 bases and J 2 bases, leaving 6 bases between the germline ends. The germline V gene encodes CDR1 SGHRS and CDR2 YFSETQ. There are 12 residues in the CDR3. The CDR3 DNA reads as TGCGCCAGCAGGAGTAACACAGATACGCAGTATTTT. This encodes CASRSNTDTQYF.

This clonotype was seen only a few times. The gene calls are TRBV12-3 or TRBV12-4 and TRBJ2-4, with 11 bases identical to TRBD2. This CDR3 is built from 19 residues. V dropped 1 base and J dropped 0; count of bases not matched to a gene: 8. CDR3 sequence: CASSLVRLAGGLAKNIQYF. In DNA, the CDR3 is TGTGCCAGCAGTTTAGTCCGGCTAGCGGGGGGACTAGCCAAAAACATTCAGTACTTC.

This clonotype has ten or more counts. The gene calls are TRBV12-3 or TRBV12-4 and TRBJ2-1; the D gene could be TRBD1 or TRBD2 (7 bases each). The V end was cut by 5 bases, the J end by 10 bases, with 18 bases between. The CDR3 extends over 14 amino acids. The DNA for the CDR3 is TGTGCCAGCAGTCCCCTTGGACTAGGGGGCGAGCAGTTCTTC. It codes for CASSPLGLGGEQFF.

The table lists this clonotype with many counts. This chain uses TRBV30 with TRBJ2-2; D is ambiguous. Trimming cost V 2 bases and J 6 bases, with 10 bases left between them. Germline values: CDR1 GTSNPN, CDR2 SVGIG (reference sequence). The CDR3 extends over 13 amino acids. CDR3 protein: CAWSPYAAGELFF. The DNA of the CDR3 is TGTGCCTGGAGTCCCTACGCCGCCGGGGAGCTGTTTTTT.

This chain links TRBV20-1 with TRBJ2-3; 12 bases map to TRBD2. V was pared by 4 bases and J by 3 bases, with 5 bases of the junction left unmatched. This CDR3 is 15 amino acids long. Looked up from germline, CDR1 is DFQATT and CDR2 is SNEGSKA (reference sequence). The CDR3 sequence: CSAKRLAGDTDTQYF. In nucleotides, the CDR3 is TGCAGTGCTAAAAGACTAGCGGGAGATACAGATACGCAGTATTTT.

This rearrangement joins TRBV7-9 to TRBJ2-3; D perhaps matches TRBD2 (6 bases). CDR3 size: 14 residues. Germline V lookup: CDR1 SEHNR, CDR2 FQNEAQ (reference sequence). Trimming left V 3 bases short and J 4 bases short, with 11 bases between. CDR3 DNA: TGTGCCAGCAGCTTGGTACTAGCCCCAGATACGCAGTATTTT. Translating it yields CASSLVLAPDTQYF. Drawing the rest from reference TRBV7-9 and TRBJ2-3, the complete variable domain is DTGVSQNPRHKITKRGQNVTFRCDPISEHNRLYWYRQTLGQGPEFLTYFQNEAQLEKSRLLSDRFSAERPKGSFSTLEIQRTEQGDSAMYLCASSLVLAPDTQYFGPGTRLTVL.

This clonotype was picked up a small number of times. The J gene is TRBJ2-5, the V gene TRBV5-5; D perhaps matches TRBD2 (7 bases). The CDR3 runs 14 residues. Trimming cost V 4 bases and J 4 bases, with 14 bases left between them. CDR1 SGHKS and CDR2 YYEKEE come from the germline V gene (reference sequence). The DNA of the CDR3 is TGTGCCAGCAGCCGGGGCGGGGGCTTAGAGACCCAGTACTTC. It translates to CASSRGGGLETQYF.

The gene calls are TRBV5-1 and TRBJ2-2; D is possibly TRBD2 (6 bases). Germline V gene lookup returns CDR1 SGHRS and CDR2 YFSETQ. This CDR3 is built from 17 residues. Trimming removed 6 bases from V and 0 bases from J, with 18 bases in between. DNA for the CDR3: TGCGCCAGCAATCCCTTGCGGGACGGTGCGAACACCGGGGAGCTGTTTTTT. Protein: CASNPLRDGANTGELFF.

This clonotype was detected only a few times. J is TRBJ2-2 and V is TRBV7-2; no clear D gene. Looked up from germline, CDR1 is SGHTA and CDR2 is FQGNSA. The CDR3 spans 13 residues. Between the trimmed V and J ends, which lost 2 bases and 5 bases, there was a span of 6 bases. The CDR3 DNA reads as TGTGCCAGCAGCTTATGGGAAACCGGGGAGCTGTTTTTT. Its protein product is CASSLWETGELFF. The full variable domain, its missing parts supplied by reference TRBV7-2 and TRBJ2-2, is GAGVSQSPSNKVTEKGKDVELRCDPISGHTALYWYRQSLGQGLEFLIYFQGNSAPDKSGLPSDRFSAERTGGSVSTLTIQRTQQEDSAVYLCASSLWETGELFFGEGSRLTVL.

This chain links TRBV7-6 with TRBJ2-7; D gene unclear. Trimming shortened V by 1 base and J by 3 bases, and 10 bases separated the two germline ends. This CDR3 region has 14 residues. Per germline, CDR1 SGHVS and CDR2 FNYEAQ. CDR3 nucleotides: TGTGCCAGCAGCTTAGATCCCCTGAGCTACGAGCAGTACTTC. As protein: CASSLDPLSYEQYF. Using reference TRBV7-6 and TRBJ2-7 for the parts outside the CDR3, the full variable domain is GAGVSQSPRYKVTKRGQDVALRCDPISGHVSLYWYRQALGQGPEFLTYFNYEAQQDKSGLPNDRFSAERPEGSISTLTIQRTEQRDSAMYRCASSLDPLSYEQYFGPGTRLTVT.

This clonotype was recorded many times. The rearrangement uses TRBV6-2 or TRBV6-3 and TRBJ2-1; 7 bases are a match to TRBD2. V gave up 5 bases and J gave up 4 bases; unmatched junction bases: 20. The CDR3 is made up of 19 amino acids. CDR1 is MNHEY, CDR2 SVGEGT, per germline. The DNA for the CDR3 is TGTGCCAGCAGTCCCCAATCCCTAGCCGGCGGGAGAAGATACAATGAGCAGTTCTTC. This sequence encodes CASSPQSLAGGRRYNEQFF.

The V gene is TRBV7-2, the J gene TRBJ2-2; D possibly matches TRBD1 or TRBD2 (6 bases each). CDR3 length: 14 residues. V dropped 7 bases and J dropped 7 bases, with 16 bases sitting between them. CDR1 and CDR2 (germline): SGHTA, FQGNSA. CDR3 sequence: CASTLRRGVGELFF. The CDR3 coding sequence is TGTGCCAGCACCCTTAGGAGGGGGGTCGGGGAGCTGTTTTTT.